This is a list of T cell receptor beta chains from one sample in a study of blood T cell repertoires in COVID-19. TCRdb's copy holds only in-frame clones and misses some; the assay was immunoSEQ multiplex PCR. Among about 170,000 clones listed, about 83% were seen once. Sequenced input: peripheral blood. Receptor source: a woman in her 70s who had recovered from COVID-19. Both conserved end residues are part of each CDR3. Each record gives: CDR3 protein, CDR3 DNA, V gene, J gene, D gene, clone size. A D gene is named only where the DNA matches it firmly. Clone size is given for some rows only: seen once, a few or many times, or a class if the clone is expanded.

CDR3: CASSPAPQGTQYF; DNA: TGTGCCAGCAGCCCAGCCCCCCAGGGTACGCAGTATTTT; V: TRBV9; J: TRBJ2-3; D: -; size: -
CDR3: CASSLGGASEKLFF; DNA: TGTGCCAGCAGCCTGGGGGGGGCGAGCGAAAAACTGTTTTTT; V: TRBV11-2; J: TRBJ1-4; D: -; size: -
CDR3: CASSTSGYYEQYF; DNA: TGTGCCAGCAGTACTAGCGGATACTACGAGCAGTACTTC; V: TRBV6-2/TRBV6-3; J: TRBJ2-7; D: TRBD2; size: medium-sized
CDR3: CASSLSPENSPLHF; DNA: TGTGCCAGCAGCTTATCCCCTGAGAATTCACCCCTCCACTTT; V: TRBV7-2; J: TRBJ1-6; D: -; size: -
CDR3: CASSPRLAGGQTQYF; DNA: TGCGCCAGCAGCCCCCGACTAGCGGGGGGCCAGACCCAGTACTTC; V: TRBV5-1; J: TRBJ2-5; D: TRBD2; size: -
CDR3: CASSLVGQGGDTQYF; DNA: TGTGCCAGCAGCTTAGTTGGACAGGGCGGAGATACGCAGTATTTT; V: TRBV11-2; J: TRBJ2-3; D: TRBD1; size: -
CDR3: CATSDLWSNLAGADTQYF; DNA: TGTGCCACCAGTGATCTTTGGAGTAACCTAGCGGGGGCCGATACGCAGTATTTT; V: TRBV24-1; J: TRBJ2-3; D: TRBD2; size: once
CDR3: CASSQYPGGPWWYF; DNA: TGTGCCAGCAGCCAATACCCGGGAGGGCCCTGGTGGTACTTC; V: TRBV3-1/TRBV3-2; J: TRBJ2-7; D: TRBD2; size: -
CDR3: CARKGGARSSYNEQFF; DNA: TGTGCCCGAAAGGGGGGGGCCCGAAGCTCCTACAATGAGCAGTTCTTC; V: TRBV30; J: TRBJ2-1; D: -; size: few
CDR3: CAISLQGGEAFF; DNA: TGTGCCATCAGCTTACAGGGGGGTGAAGCTTTCTTT; V: TRBV10-3; J: TRBJ1-1; D: TRBD1; size: -
CDR3: CASTMGTGGGYTF; DNA: TGTGCCAGCACCATGGGGACAGGGGGGGGCTACACCTTC; V: TRBV28; J: TRBJ1-2; D: TRBD1; size: -
CDR3: CASSLDGALANYGYTF; DNA: TGTGCCAGCAGCTTGGATGGGGCGCTAGCTAACTATGGCTACACCTTC; V: TRBV11-2; J: TRBJ1-2; D: -; size: -
CDR3: CASRRDRGGSPLHF; DNA: TGTGCCAGCAGACGGGACAGGGGGGGTTCACCCCTCCACTTT; V: TRBV6-5; J: TRBJ1-6; D: TRBD1; size: -
CDR3: CASSLGLAEWGPTDTQYF; DNA: TGCGCCAGCAGCTTGGGGCTAGCGGAGTGGGGGCCCACAGATACGCAGTATTTT; V: TRBV5-1; J: TRBJ2-3; D: -; size: once
CDR3: CASSYGAGGGNQPQHF; DNA: TGTGCCAGCAGTTATGGGGCGGGGGGTGGCAATCAGCCCCAGCATTTT; V: TRBV6-5; J: TRBJ1-5; D: -; size: -
CDR3: CASGQSNYGYTF; DNA: TGTGCTAGTGGACAAAGTAACTATGGCTACACCTTC; V: TRBV12-5; J: TRBJ1-2; D: -; size: -
CDR3: CASSTRGEQFF; DNA: TGTGCCAGCAGCACCCGGGGTGAGCAGTTCTTC; V: TRBV7-6; J: TRBJ2-1; D: -; size: -
CDR3: CASSPTAGVDTEAFF; DNA: TGCGCCAGCAGCCCCACCGCAGGGGTAGACACTGAAGCTTTCTTT; V: TRBV5-1; J: TRBJ1-1; D: -; size: -
CDR3: CASSQDRLAGGNEQFF; DNA: TGCGCCAGCAGCCAAGATCGGCTAGCGGGAGGCAATGAGCAGTTCTTC; V: TRBV4-1; J: TRBJ2-1; D: TRBD2; size: -
CDR3: CASTRGTGYAGELFF; DNA: TGTGCCAGCACTCGGGGGACAGGGTATGCCGGGGAGCTGTTTTTT; V: TRBV27; J: TRBJ2-2; D: TRBD1; size: -
CDR3: CASSPAQGLNYGYTF; DNA: TGTGCCAGCTCACCGGCTCAGGGCTTAAACTATGGCTACACCTTC; V: TRBV18; J: TRBJ1-2; D: -; size: -
CDR3: CASSGLRGDTQYF; DNA: TGTGCCAGCAGTGGTCTCCGAGGGGATACGCAGTATTTT; V: TRBV6-4; J: TRBJ2-3; D: -; size: -
CDR3: CASSLPGQGSYEQYF; DNA: TGTGCCAGCAGCTTACCGGGACAGGGCTCCTACGAGCAGTACTTC; V: TRBV7-9; J: TRBJ2-7; D: TRBD1; size: -
CDR3: CASTLAGGRDTEAFF; DNA: TGTGCCAGCACCCTGGCAGGGGGAAGGGACACTGAAGCTTTCTTT; V: TRBV7-6; J: TRBJ1-1; D: TRBD1; size: -